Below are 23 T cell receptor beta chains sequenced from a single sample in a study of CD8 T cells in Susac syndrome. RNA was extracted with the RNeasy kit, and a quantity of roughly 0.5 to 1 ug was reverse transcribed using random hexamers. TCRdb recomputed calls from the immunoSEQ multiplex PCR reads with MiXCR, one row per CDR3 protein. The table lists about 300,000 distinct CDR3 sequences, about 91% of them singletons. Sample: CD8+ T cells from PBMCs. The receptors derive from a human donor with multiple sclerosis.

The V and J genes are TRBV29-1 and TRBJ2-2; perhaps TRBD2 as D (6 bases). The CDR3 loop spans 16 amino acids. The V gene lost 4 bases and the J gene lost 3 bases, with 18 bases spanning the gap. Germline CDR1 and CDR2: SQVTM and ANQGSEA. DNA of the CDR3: TGCAGCGTTGGGTCTGCCTCTAGCGAAGACACCGGGGAGCTGTTTTTT. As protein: CSVGSASSEDTGELFF.

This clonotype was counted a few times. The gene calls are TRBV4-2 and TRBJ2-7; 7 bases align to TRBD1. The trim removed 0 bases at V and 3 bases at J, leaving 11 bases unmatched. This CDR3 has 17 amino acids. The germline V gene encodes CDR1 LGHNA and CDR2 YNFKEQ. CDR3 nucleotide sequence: TGTGCCAGCAGCCAAGAGGCTGGGACAGACGGAGACTACGAGCAGTACTTC. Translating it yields CASSQEAGTDGDYEQYF.

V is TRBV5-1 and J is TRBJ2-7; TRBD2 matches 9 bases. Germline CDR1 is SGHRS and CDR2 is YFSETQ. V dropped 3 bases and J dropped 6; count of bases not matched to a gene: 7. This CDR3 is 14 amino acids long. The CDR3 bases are TGCGCCAGCAGCTGGGCTAGCGGGAACGGCGAGCAGTACTTC. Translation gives CASSWASGNGEQYF.

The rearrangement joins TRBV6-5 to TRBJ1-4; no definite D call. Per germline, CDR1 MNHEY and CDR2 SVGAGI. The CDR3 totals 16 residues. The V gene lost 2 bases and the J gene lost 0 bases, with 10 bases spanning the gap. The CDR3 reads CASSYGNPATNEKLFF. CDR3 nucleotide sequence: TGTGCCAGCAGTTACGGCAACCCGGCAACTAATGAAAAACTGTTTTTT.

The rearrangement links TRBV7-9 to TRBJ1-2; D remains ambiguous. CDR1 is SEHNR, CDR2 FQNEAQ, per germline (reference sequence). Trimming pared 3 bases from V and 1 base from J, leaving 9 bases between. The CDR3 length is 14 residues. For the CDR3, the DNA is TGTGCCAGCAGCTTCCCCCAGAATAACTATGGCTACACCTTC. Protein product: CASSFPQNNYGYTF.

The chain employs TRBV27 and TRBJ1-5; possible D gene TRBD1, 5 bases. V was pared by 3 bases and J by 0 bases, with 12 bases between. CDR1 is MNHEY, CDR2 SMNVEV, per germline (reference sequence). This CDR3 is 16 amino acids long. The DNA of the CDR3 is TGTGCCAGCAGTTTGGGGACGGATTATAGCAATCAGCCCCAGCATTTT. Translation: CASSLGTDYSNQPQHF.

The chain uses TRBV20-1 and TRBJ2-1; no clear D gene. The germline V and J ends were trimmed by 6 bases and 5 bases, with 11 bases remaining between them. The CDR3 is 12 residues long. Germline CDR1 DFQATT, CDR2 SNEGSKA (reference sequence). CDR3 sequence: CSARRSDNEQFF. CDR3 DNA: TGCAGTGCCCGGAGATCAGACAATGAGCAGTTCTTC.

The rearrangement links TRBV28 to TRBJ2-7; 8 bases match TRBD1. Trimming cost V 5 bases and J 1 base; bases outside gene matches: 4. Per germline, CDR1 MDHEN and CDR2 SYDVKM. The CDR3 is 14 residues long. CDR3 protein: CASSPQGVSYEQYF. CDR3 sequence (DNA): TGTGCCAGCAGTCCACAGGGGGTTTCCTACGAGCAGTACTTC.

The CDR3 is CASSLAGFVTSGETGELFF. DNA of the CDR3: TGTGCCAGCAGCTTAGCCGGTTTTGTGACTAGCGGAGAGACCGGGGAGCTGTTTTTT. The rearrangement uses TRBV7-6 and TRBJ2-2; 9 bases line up with TRBD2. Germline assignment: CDR1 SGHVS and CDR2 FNYEAQ. Germline trimming cut 0 bases from V and 5 bases from J; bases unmatched to any gene: 13. This CDR3 contains 19 residues.

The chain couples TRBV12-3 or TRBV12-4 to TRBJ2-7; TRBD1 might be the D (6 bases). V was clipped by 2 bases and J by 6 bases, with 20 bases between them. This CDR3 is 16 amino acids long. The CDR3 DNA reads TGTGCCAGCAGTTTAACTGCGCAGGGGCCCGCCTCCGAGCAGTACTTC. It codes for CASSLTAQGPASEQYF.

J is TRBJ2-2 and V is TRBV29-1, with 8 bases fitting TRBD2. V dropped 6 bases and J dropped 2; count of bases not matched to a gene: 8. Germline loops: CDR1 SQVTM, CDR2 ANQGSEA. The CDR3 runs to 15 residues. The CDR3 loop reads CSVAFAGGNTGELFF. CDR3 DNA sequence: TGCAGCGTGGCCTTCGCGGGGGGCAACACCGGGGAGCTGTTTTTT.

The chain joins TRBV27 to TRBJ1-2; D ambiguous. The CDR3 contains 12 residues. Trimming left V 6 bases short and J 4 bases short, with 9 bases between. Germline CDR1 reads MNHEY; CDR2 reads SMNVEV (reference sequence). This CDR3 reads CASSGRTYGYTF. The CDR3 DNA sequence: TGTGCCAGCAGCGGCCGCACCTATGGCTACACCTTC.

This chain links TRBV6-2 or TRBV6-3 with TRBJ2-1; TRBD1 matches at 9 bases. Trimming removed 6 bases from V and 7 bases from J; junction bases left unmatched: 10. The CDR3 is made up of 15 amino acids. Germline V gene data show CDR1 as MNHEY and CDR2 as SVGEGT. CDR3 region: CASSNRDRARNEQFF. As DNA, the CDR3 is TGTGCCAGCAGCAACCGGGACAGGGCTAGGAATGAGCAGTTCTTC.

CDR3 loop: CASQGAGELFF. The DNA of the CDR3 is TGTGCCTCACAGGGGGCCGGGGAGCTGTTTTTT. V gene TRBV15 combines with J gene TRBJ2-2, with 8 bases identical to TRBD1. The CDR3 consists of 11 residues. Germline assignment: CDR1 LNHNV and CDR2 YYDKDF (reference sequence). The junction had 2 bases not matched to a gene; V was cut back by 11 bases and J by 6 bases.

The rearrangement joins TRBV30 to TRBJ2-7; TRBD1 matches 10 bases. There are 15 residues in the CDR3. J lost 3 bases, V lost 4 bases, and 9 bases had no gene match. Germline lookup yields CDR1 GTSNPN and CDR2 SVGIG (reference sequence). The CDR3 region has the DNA TGTGCCTGGACCGCGGGACAGGGGTCGAACTACGAGCAGTACTTC. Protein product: CAWTAGQGSNYEQYF.

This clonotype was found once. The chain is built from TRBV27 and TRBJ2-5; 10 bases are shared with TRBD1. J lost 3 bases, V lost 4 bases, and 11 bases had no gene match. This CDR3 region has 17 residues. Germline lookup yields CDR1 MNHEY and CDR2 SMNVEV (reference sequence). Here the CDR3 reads CASSSATGGPMEETQYF. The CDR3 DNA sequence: TGTGCCAGCAGTTCGGCGACAGGGGGCCCGATGGAAGAGACCCAGTACTTC.

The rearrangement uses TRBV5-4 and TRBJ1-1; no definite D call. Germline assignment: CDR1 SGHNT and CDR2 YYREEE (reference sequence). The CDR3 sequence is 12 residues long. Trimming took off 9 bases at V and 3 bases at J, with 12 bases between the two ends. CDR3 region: CATSSSYTEAFF. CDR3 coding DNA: TGTGCCACCTCCAGCTCCTACACTGAAGCTTTCTTT. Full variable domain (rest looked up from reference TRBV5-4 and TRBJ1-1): ETGVTQSPTHLIKTRGQQVTLRCSSQSGHNTVSWYQQALGQGPQFIFQYYREEENGRGNFPPRFSGLQFPNYSSELNVNALELDDSALYLCATSSSYTEAFFGQGTRLTVV.

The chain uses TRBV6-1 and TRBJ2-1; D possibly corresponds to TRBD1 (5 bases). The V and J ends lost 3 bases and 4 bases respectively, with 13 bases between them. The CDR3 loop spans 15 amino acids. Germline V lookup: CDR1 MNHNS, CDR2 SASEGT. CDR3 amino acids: CASSDGQGEYNEQFF. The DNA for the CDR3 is TGTGCCAGCAGTGATGGGCAGGGCGAGTACAATGAGCAGTTCTTC.

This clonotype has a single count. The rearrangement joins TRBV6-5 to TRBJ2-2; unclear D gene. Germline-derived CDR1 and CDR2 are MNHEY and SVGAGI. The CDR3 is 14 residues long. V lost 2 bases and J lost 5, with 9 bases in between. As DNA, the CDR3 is TGTGCCAGCAGTTACAACGCGCGTACCGGGGAGCTGTTTTTT. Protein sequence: CASSYNARTGELFF.

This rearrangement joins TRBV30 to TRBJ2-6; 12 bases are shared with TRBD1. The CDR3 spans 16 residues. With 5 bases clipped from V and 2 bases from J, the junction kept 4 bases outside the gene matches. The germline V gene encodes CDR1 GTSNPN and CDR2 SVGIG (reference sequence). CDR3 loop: CAWGTGGAAGANVLTF. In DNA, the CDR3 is TGTGCCTGGGGGACAGGGGGCGCGGCTGGGGCCAACGTCCTGACTTTC. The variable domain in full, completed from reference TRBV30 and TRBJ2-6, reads SQTIHQWPATLVQPVGSPLSLECTVEGTSNPNLYWYRQAAGRGLQLLFYSVGIGQISSEVPQNLSASRPQDRQFILSSKKLLLSDSGFYLCAWGTGGAAGANVLTFGAGSRLTVL.

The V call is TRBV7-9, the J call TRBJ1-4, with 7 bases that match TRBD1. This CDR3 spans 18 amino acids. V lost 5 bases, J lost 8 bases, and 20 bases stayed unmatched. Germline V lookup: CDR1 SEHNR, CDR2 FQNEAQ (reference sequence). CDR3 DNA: TGTGCCAGCAGCCCTAGCCTCGGACAGGCCCCTAGTCGGGAAAAACTGTTTTTT. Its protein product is CASSPSLGQAPSREKLFF.

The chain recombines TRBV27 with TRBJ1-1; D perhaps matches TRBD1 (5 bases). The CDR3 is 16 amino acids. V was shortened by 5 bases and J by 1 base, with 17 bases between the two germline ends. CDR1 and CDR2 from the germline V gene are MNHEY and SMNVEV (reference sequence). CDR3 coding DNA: TGTGCCAGCAGTCCTACACCGGGACTCCCGAACACTGAAGCTTTCTTT. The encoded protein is CASSPTPGLPNTEAFF.

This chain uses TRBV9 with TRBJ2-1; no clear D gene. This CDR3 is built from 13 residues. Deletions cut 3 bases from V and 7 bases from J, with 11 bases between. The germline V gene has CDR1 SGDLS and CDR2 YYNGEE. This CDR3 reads CASSAEGENEQFF. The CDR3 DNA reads TGTGCCAGCAGCGCCGAAGGTGAAAATGAGCAGTTCTTC.